The T cell receptor (beta chain) described here comes from a study of CD8+CD57+ T cells in acquired aplastic anemia. Study-level information: Across the sorted CD4+ and CD8+ cells, DNA amounts averaged roughly 3 ug.

Those patients picked for sequencing had displayed CD8+CD57+ cell expansion on flow cytometry. Patients were treatment-naive when blood was sampled. Whole-study findings and limits: Patients and controls had in common fewer than 30 CD8+ CDR3 sequences.

A note on this clonotype: Its antigen is still unknown.

The CDR3 is 15 residues long. The ends were cut back, 3 bases at V and 4 bases at J, with 10 bases in the middle. CDR1 is SNHLY and CDR2 is FYNNEI in the germline V gene. The template used for profiling TCR beta VDJ and CDR3 was genomic DNA. TCRdb passed the reads through MiXCR, listing each CDR3 protein once. Of 150,000 to 200,000 distinct CDR3 sequences listed, roughly 48% were seen once; the top ten hold roughly 2.8%. This TCR was sampled from a human donor with aplastic anemia. Source material: sorted CD4+, CD8+, or CD8+CD57+ T cells (not recorded which) from PBMCs. The rearrangement uses TRBV2 and TRBJ2-6, with D maybe TRBD1 (5 bases). CDR3 nucleotides: TGTGCCAGCAGTGATGGGGCGAAGGGGGCCAACGTCCTGACTTTC. Protein sequence: CASSDGAKGANVLTF.